This T cell receptor beta chain was captured by sequencing in a study of beta chain features in type 1 diabetes (dated by TCRdb to the late 2010s). As for the study more broadly: Mean age, gender distribution, total cell number and subset yield did not differ between patients and healthy donors. A total of some 100,000,000 sorted cells were examined across all samples, and a strong correlation was observed between cell number per subset and RNA yield. The study compared TCRB repertoires of sorted circulating CD4+ T cell subsets between recently diagnosed type 1 diabetes patients and matched healthy donors. Whereas all 30 or so donors provided naive and central memory subsets, regulatory and stem cell-like memory subsets were isolated from just 8 patients and about 8 healthy donors. Broad study findings and their caveats: Fewer insertions and more nucleotide deletions at VDJ recombination sites were observed in patients with type 1 diabetes, implying thymic rearrangement abnormalities. Because cDNA was sequenced instead of genomic DNA, activated cells with high expression could be over-represented, although the groups did not differ in activation or CD3 levels. Shorter templates might have been favored by PCR, but patient and control samples were amplified and corrected together, so both groups would have been affected equally by any skew. HLA sub-analyses involved small numbers of individuals, so any influence of HLA type on TCRB rearrangement remained unresolved. Naive, central memory and regulatory TCRB repertoires appeared to be more similar among patients than among healthy donors. A moderate but significant shortening of TCRB CDR3 length was observed in type 1 diabetes patients in all four CD4+ subsets.

A single peripheral blood draw of about 116 mL on average was collected from each donor into heparinised tubes. A BD FACSAria II was used to sort naive, central memory, regulatory and stem cell-like memory CD4+ T cells with a panel that included CD45RO, CCR7, CD25, CD127, CD95 and CD27. A purity above 98% was achieved for all sorted populations. PBMCs were isolated immediately by Lymphoprep density gradient centrifugation and stained directly without culture. Samples were stained and sorted in pairs, with one healthy donor and one patient per experiment, so that batch effects were minimized. All of the isolated RNA was reverse transcribed with the High Capacity cDNA Reverse Transcription Kit, so expressed TCRB transcripts were sequenced. Deep immunoSEQ sequencing was performed on naive, central memory and regulatory T cell samples, with an average of around 3.4 million total reads per sample. After sorted cells were lysed in RLT buffer, RNA was extracted with DNase-treated RNeasy Micro or Mini kits, with the choice depending on cell number. Each cell subset was processed on its own to prevent cross-contamination, while patient and healthy donor samples were processed together. TCRB sequences were amplified from cDNA with the immunoSEQ multiplex PCR, producing 87-bp fragments spanning the CDR3 region. Sequencing of the amplicons was performed on the Illumina HiSeq platform. The study's own analysis went as follows. PCR bias was corrected computationally using synthetic template baselines, and reads within Hamming distance 2 were collapsed, with unmergeable singletons discarded. By aligning reads against IMGT, V, D and J genes, CDR3 length, and insertions or deletions at six rearrangement sites were assigned. Within each subset, clonotype counts were normalized to sorted cell number, and only after that were true diversity and Gini coefficients computed with the tcR R package. The overlap coefficient, calculated on TCRB nucleotide sequences, was used to quantify repertoire sharing. As a proxy for the pre-selection repertoire, out-of-frame TCRB sequences from naive cells were analyzed. Entries here come from immuneACCESS through TCRdb and include only in-frame sequences with V and J called. Some clones fail to appear in such tables; in the studies checked, an unresolved V gene covers under half of the shortfall, and the cause of the remainder is unknown. V and J calls and clone size are those listed in that table; D and trimming were worked out from the DNA. In this sample the table shows about 660,000 clones, more than 12% of which occur a single time. Of the sample, nearly 0.04% is held by the ten largest clones.

This clone was seen a few times. The antigen this receptor binds is unknown. Per-base quality was not reported, and no clone a single base away is much larger than it. The sequencing input was naive CD4+ T cells from blood. The sample's cell subset or site label, in plain terms: true naive CD4+ T cells. This sequence originates from a man between 18 and 35 years old with type 1 diabetes.

The sequenced DNA: TGTGCCAGCAGCCAAGAAGTCCGCGGGAACACAGATACGCAGTATTTT. This encodes CASSQEVRGNTDTQYF. The chain was built from TRBV4-2 and TRBJ2-3; the D gene is perhaps TRBD2, from 6 matching bases. CDR1 and CDR2 were assigned from the germline V gene as LGHNA and YNFKEQ. V is reduced by 0 bases and J by 2 bases, leaving a spacing of 12 bases between them. The CDR3 sequence holds 16 residues, the cysteine and phenylalanine included. Just CDR3 DNA is preserved here, 48 bases in frame from base 1.